One and the same sample provided the 32 T cell receptor beta chains below, sequenced in a study of cytomegalovirus exposure and HLA in healthy donors. The PCR used 60 Vbeta and 13 Jbeta primers. The table came from immunoSEQ multiplex PCR; TCRdb's copy has only in-frame clones and leaves some out. The top ten clones hold 1.3% of a sample with fewer than 200,000 clones, approximately 80% of them seen once. Sequencing was carried out using PBMCs. The origin of the receptors is a man younger than 45 in good health and CMV-seronegative.

A few counts support this clone. This chain uses TRBV6-4 with TRBJ2-5; D is undetermined. Gene TRBJ2-7 matches the end of the DNA better, so the J call may be wrong. Germline values: CDR1 MRHNA, CDR2 SNTAGT. CDR3 size: 14 residues. CDR3 nucleotide sequence: TGTGCCAGCAGTGAAGGTTCTGGCAGTAGCGAGCAGTACTTC. Translated, it gives CASSEGSGSSEQYF.

V gene TRBV28 combines with J gene TRBJ1-5, with TRBD1 as a possible D gene (5 bases). Per germline, CDR1 MDHEN and CDR2 SYDVKM. The CDR3 spans 15 residues. V was shortened by 5 bases and J by 6 bases, with 17 bases between the two germline ends. Written as DNA, the CDR3 is TGTGCCAGCAGTCCAAACCCTACAGGTTCTCAGCCCCAGCATTTT. As protein: CASSPNPTGSQPQHF.

The CDR3 nucleotides read TGTGCCAGCAGACTAGACCGAAACTATGGCTACACCTTC. Amino acids: CASRLDRNYGYTF. The chain couples TRBV7-3 to TRBJ1-2, with D hard to call. The ends were cut back, 6 bases at V and 2 bases at J, with 10 bases in the middle. This CDR3 contains 13 residues. Germline lookup yields CDR1 SGHTA and CDR2 FQGTGA. The full variable domain, rest sourced from reference TRBV7-3 and TRBJ1-2, is GAGVSQTPSNKVTEKGKYVELRCDPISGHTALYWYRQSLGQGPEFLIYFQGTGAADDSGLPNDRFFAVRPEGSVSTLKIQRTERGDSAVYLCASRLDRNYGYTFGSGTRLTVV.

Details on this clone: Compared with germline, one end of the junction differs, possibly owing to a read error. The chain combines TRBV7-7 with TRBJ1-5, with 8 bases aligning to TRBD1. The CDR3 sequence is 13 residues long. CDR1 and CDR2 (germline): SSHAT, FNYEAQ (reference sequence). The CDR3 DNA is TGTGCTAGCAGCCCGGACAGGGACCAGCCCCAGCATTTT. Protein: CASSPDRDQPQHF.

The chain carries TRBV27 and TRBJ2-7, with 10 positions matching TRBD2. This CDR3 spans 16 amino acids. V was clipped by 0 bases and J by 3 bases; unmatched bases: 5. Germline CDR1 and CDR2: MNHEY and SMNVEV (reference sequence). The CDR3 reads CASSLSELAGNYEQYF. CDR3 DNA: TGTGCCAGCAGTTTATCGGAACTAGCGGGGAACTACGAGCAGTACTTC.

V usage is TRBV6-1 and J usage is TRBJ1-1; no firm D call. Trimming removed 4 bases from V and 6 bases from J, with 15 bases in between. The CDR3 totals 14 residues. The germline gives CDR1 MNHNS, CDR2 SASEGT. The CDR3 sequence: CASSGPGGRPEAFF. The CDR3 DNA follows: TGTGCCAGCAGTGGGCCCGGCGGTCGACCTGAAGCTTTCTTT.

This rearrangement joins TRBV5-1 to TRBJ2-7; 10 nucleotides match TRBD2. The CDR3 spans 16 residues. CDR1 is SGHRS, CDR2 YFSETQ, per germline. Germline trimming cut 4 bases from V and 4 bases from J; bases unmatched to any gene: 11. The chain's CDR3 is CASSMSPSGSGYEQYF. The DNA of the CDR3 is TGCGCCAGCAGCATGTCCCCTAGCGGGAGCGGATACGAGCAGTACTTC.

The chain couples TRBV6-4 to TRBJ2-2, with D possibly TRBD2 on 5 matching bases. This CDR3 has 19 residues. In germline, CDR1 is MRHNA, CDR2 SNTAGT. Trimming removed 6 bases at V and 0 bases at J, with 23 bases between. CDR3 region: CASSRLPHYGNSNTGELFF. In DNA form, the CDR3 reads TGTGCCAGCAGCAGACTACCCCACTACGGCAATTCGAACACCGGGGAGCTGTTTTTT.

The chain joins TRBV27 to TRBJ2-3; TRBD2 matches at 8 bases. Trimming removed 5 bases from V and 3 bases from J; junction bases left unmatched: 13. Germline V gene data show CDR1 as MNHEY and CDR2 as SMNVEV (reference sequence). CDR3 length: 17 amino acids. The CDR3 DNA follows: TGTGCCAGCAGTCACTCCTTAAGCGGGAGATGGACAGATACGCAGTATTTT. Amino acids: CASSHSLSGRWTDTQYF.

The chain employs TRBV5-6 and TRBJ2-5, with D unresolved. Trimming left V 3 bases short and J 3 bases short, with 15 bases between. The CDR3 consists of 15 residues. The germline V gene encodes CDR1 SGHDT and CDR2 YYEEEE. The CDR3 loop is CASSSPHPGKETQYF. CDR3 nucleotides: TGTGCCAGCAGCTCCCCCCACCCGGGTAAAGAGACCCAGTACTTC.

A few counts support this clone. The J gene is TRBJ2-3, the V gene TRBV21-1; the table's TRBD2 call for D was not verified on the DNA. TRBV21-1 is a pseudogene. This CDR3 has 15 residues. This chain's CDR3 is CASSKAWSEGDTQYF. CDR3 sequence (DNA): TGTGCCAGCAGCAAAGCTTGGTCAGAGGGAGATACGCAGTATTTT.

The chain combines TRBV30 with TRBJ2-5, with 7 bases identical to TRBD2. Germline assignment: CDR1 GTSNPN and CDR2 SVGIG (reference sequence). The CDR3 is 13 amino acids. Losses at the gene ends were 1 base for V and 7 bases for J; bases not matched to a gene: 6. This CDR3 reads CAWSEAGQRTQYF. CDR3 bases: TGTGCCTGGAGTGAAGCGGGGCAAAGGACCCAGTACTTC.

The V gene is TRBV6-5, the J gene TRBJ2-1; 9 bases agree with TRBD2. V lost 2 bases, J lost 0 bases, and 2 bases stayed unmatched. The CDR3 totals 16 residues. Germline V gene sequence: CDR1 MNHEY, CDR2 SVGAGI. The CDR3 DNA is TGTGCCAGCAGTTACGCTAGCGGGACCTCCTACAATGAGCAGTTCTTC. Encoded protein: CASSYASGTSYNEQFF.

The rearrangement uses TRBV30 and TRBJ1-5; 11 nucleotides agree with TRBD1. The CDR3 consists of 15 residues. From germline, CDR1 is GTSNPN and CDR2 SVGIG (reference sequence). With V trimmed by 2 bases and J by 5 bases, 5 bases remained unmatched. For the CDR3, the DNA is TGTGCCTGGAGTCAAGGACAGGGGGCGTATCAGCCCCAGCATTTT. Protein product: CAWSQGQGAYQPQHF.

The gene calls are TRBV5-6 and TRBJ2-7; maybe TRBD1 (6 bases). CDR1 and CDR2 (germline): SGHDT, YYEEEE. CDR3 length: 12 residues. V shed 6 bases and J shed 2 bases, with 9 bases lying between them. The CDR3 loop is CASTTGTYEQYF. Here the CDR3 DNA reads TGTGCCAGCACGACAGGAACCTACGAGCAGTACTTC.

The chain joins TRBV7-9 to TRBJ1-2; unclear D gene. Germline values: CDR1 SEHNR, CDR2 FQNEAQ (reference sequence). The CDR3 spans 11 residues. Deletions cut 5 bases from V and 5 bases from J, with 6 bases between. The CDR3 reads CASSPGYGYTF. The DNA for the CDR3 is TGTGCCAGCAGCCCAGGATATGGCTACACCTTC.

The gene calls are TRBV11-2 and TRBJ2-5; maybe TRBD2 (5 bases). The DNA end is more similar to TRBJ2-7, so the J call may be wrong. Germline loops: CDR1 SGHAT, CDR2 FQNNGV. The CDR3 covers 14 residues. CDR3 sequence reads: CASIEFAGSYEQYF. CDR3 DNA: TGTGCCAGCATTGAATTTGCGGGTTCCTACGAGCAGTACTTC.

This chain links TRBV10-1 with TRBJ2-7; the D gene is possibly TRBD1 (7 bases). Germline CDR1 reads WNHNN; CDR2 reads SYGVQD (reference sequence). This CDR3 comprises 15 residues. Trimming took 4 bases from V and 2 from J, leaving 15 bases between them. CDR3 protein: CASSGGGTVAYEQYF. The CDR3 DNA reads as TGCGCCAGCAGTGGTGGGGGGACAGTCGCCTACGAGCAGTACTTC.

The CDR3 sequence is CASRNRGSTGELFF. CDR3 coding DNA: TGTGCCAGCAGAAACAGGGGGAGCACCGGGGAGCTGTTTTTT. The rearrangement links TRBV6-6 to TRBJ2-2; 8 bases agree with TRBD1. Germline values: CDR1 MNHNY, CDR2 SVGAGI (reference sequence). J was trimmed by 4 bases and V by 6 bases; bases with no gene match: 4. The CDR3 extends over 14 amino acids.

This chain links TRBV4-1 with TRBJ1-2; D is ambiguous. The CDR3 is made up of 16 amino acids. V was clipped by 0 bases and J by 4 bases, with 15 bases between them. Germline loops: CDR1 MGHRA, CDR2 YSYEKL. The CDR3 sequence is CASSQEGIRGTYGYTF. As DNA, the CDR3 is TGCGCCAGCAGCCAAGAAGGTATCCGGGGTACCTATGGCTACACCTTC.

V usage is TRBV5-4 and J usage is TRBJ2-7; 7 nucleotides line up with TRBD1. The CDR3 sequence is 15 residues long. CDR1 SGHNT and CDR2 YYREEE come from the germline V gene (reference sequence). With 3 bases clipped from V and 4 bases from J, the junction kept 10 bases outside the gene matches. CDR3 loop: CASSYGQDLGYEQYF. Written as DNA, the CDR3 is TGTGCCAGCAGCTACGGACAGGACTTAGGGTACGAGCAGTACTTC.

The chain joins TRBV5-3 to TRBJ1-6; maybe TRBD1 (6 bases). TRBV5-3 counts as an open reading frame of uncertain function. With 1 base removed from V and 5 bases from J, the gap between germline ends came to 13 bases. This CDR3 spans 16 amino acids. The CDR3 bases are TGTGCCAGAAGCTTGTCTTCGGACAGACATAATTCACCCCTCCACTTT. This codes for CARSLSSDRHNSPLHF.

Concerning this clone itself: The junction differs from germline at one of its ends, possibly a read error. The chain carries TRBV7-7 and TRBJ2-5; no firm D call. This CDR3 region has 14 residues. CDR1 is SSHAT and CDR2 is FNYEAQ in the germline V gene (reference sequence). CDR3 nucleotide sequence: TGTGCTAGCAGCTTAGGTCCAAACCAAGAGACCCAGTACTTC. Translating it yields CASSLGPNQETQYF. The full variable domain, with the rest looked up from reference TRBV7-7 and TRBJ2-5, is GAGVSQSPRYKVTKRGQDVTLRCDPISSHATLYWYQQALGQGPEFLTYFNYEAQPDKSGLPSDRFSAERPEGSISTLTIQRTEQRDSAMYRCASSLGPNQETQYFGPGTRLLVL.

The chain uses TRBV4-3 and TRBJ2-7; TRBD1 might be the D (5 bases). Trimming shortened V by 4 bases and J by 3 bases, and 10 bases separated the two germline ends. CDR3 length: 13 amino acids. CDR1 is LGHNA, CDR2 YSLEER, per germline. The CDR3 bases are TGCGCCAGCAGCCCGCAAAGGGGCTACGAGCAGTACTTC. This codes for CASSPQRGYEQYF.

A few counts support this clone. In nucleotides, the CDR3 is TGTGCCTGGAGTATAGCGGGGGACTCCTACAATGAGCAGTTCTTC. Translating gives CAWSIAGDSYNEQFF. The chain joins TRBV30 to TRBJ2-1, with 9 bases matching TRBD2. The ends lost 2 bases at V and 0 bases at J; junction bases unmatched: 2. CDR3 length: 15 residues. Germline V gives CDR1 GTSNPN, CDR2 SVGIG (reference sequence).

This chain links TRBV4-3 with TRBJ2-5; D possibly corresponds to TRBD2 (5 bases). CDR1 is LGHNA, CDR2 YSLEER, per germline. Trimming pared 2 bases from V and 1 base from J, leaving 17 bases between. The CDR3 length is 17 residues. The CDR3 here is CASSQTDYERVQETQYF. The CDR3 DNA follows: TGCGCCAGCAGCCAAACTGACTACGAGAGGGTCCAAGAGACCCAGTACTTC.

This rearrangement joins TRBV12-2 to TRBJ1-2; the table gives TRBD1 as D, unverified against the DNA. TRBV12-2 is termed a pseudogene. The CDR3 has 14 residues. The DNA of the CDR3 is TGTGCAAGTCGCTTAGACAGGAGCAACTATGGCTACACCTTC. Its protein product is CASRLDRSNYGYTF.

In the case of this clone: A read error may account for a junction end that differs from germline. V gene TRBV6-5 combines with J gene TRBJ2-6; perhaps TRBD1 as D (6 bases). Germline values: CDR1 MNHEY, CDR2 SVGAGI. This CDR3 contains 14 residues. The CDR3 bases are TGTGCCAGCCACCGGACAGCTGGGGCCAACGTCCCGACTTTC. Its translation is CASHRTAGANVPTF.

The genes are TRBV11-3 and TRBJ2-1; D not certain. Germline loops: CDR1 SGHNT, CDR2 YENEEA. The CDR3 has 13 amino acids. Trimming took off 3 bases at V and 5 bases at J, with 8 bases between the two ends. CDR3: CASSFERNNEQFF. Written as DNA, the CDR3 is TGTGCCAGCAGCTTTGAGCGCAACAATGAGCAGTTCTTC.

The CDR3 nucleotides are TGTGCCAGCTGGGGAAGGGGGCCGAGCACCGGGGAGCTGTTTTTT. Its translation: CASWGRGPSTGELFF. The V gene is TRBV2, the J gene TRBJ2-2, with 7 bases that match TRBD1. The CDR3 length is 15 residues. With 8 bases clipped from V and 4 bases from J, the junction kept 10 bases outside the gene matches. Per the germline V gene, CDR1 is SNHLY and CDR2 is FYNNEI.

This clone has just a few counts. This chain uses TRBV28 with TRBJ1-5, with D unclear. CDR1 and CDR2 from the germline V gene are MDHEN and SYDVKM. V was pared by 7 bases and J by 6 bases, with 10 bases between. The CDR3 is 12 residues long. DNA for the CDR3: TGTGCCAGCACCATACTTACTCAGCCCCAGCATTTT. Its protein is CASTILTQPQHF.

The gene calls are TRBV6-6 and TRBJ1-4; 7 bases are shared with TRBD1. The CDR3 loop spans 14 amino acids. V shed 7 bases, J shed 3 bases, and the junction held 5 bases outside the gene matches. Germline lookup yields CDR1 MNHNY and CDR2 SVGAGI (reference sequence). CDR3 bases: TGTGCCAGCACGACTCAGGGGGCTAATGAAAAACTGTTTTTT. Residues: CASTTQGANEKLFF.